This TCR beta chain derives from a study of T cell clusters in autoimmune cytopenias. Background on the study: Per sample, median TRB depth was about 52,000 reads, yielding a median roughly 2,000 distinct clonotypes.

Broader study findings: Physiological T cell clusters of healthy donors were apparently absent in primary autoimmune cytopenia patients.

In regard to this clonotype: Its antigen is currently unknown.

This CDR3 is built from 18 residues. Germline V gene lookup returns CDR1 SGHKS and CDR2 YYEKEE (reference sequence). Tens of thousands of genome equivalents of blood DNA were amplified for TRB. One tube held mixed TRB-A and TRB-B primer pools for touch-down PCR. From the multiplex PCR reads, TCRdb lists one entry per CDR3 protein and no DNA. The sample table sets out approximately 15,000 distinct CDR3 sequences. These data were likewise used in another study, on T cell repertoires in aging, cancer and after chemotherapy.

The genes are TRBV5-5 and TRBJ2-1; TCRdb picks TRBD2, but there is no DNA to check that call. The material sequenced was peripheral blood. This clonotype was sampled from a human donor in good health. Here the CDR3 reads CASSTRLSGRNLYNEQFF.